This TCR beta chain was recorded in a study of CD8+CD57+ T cells in acquired aplastic anemia. About this clonotype: Sequence at one end of the junction differs from germline and may be a read error.

All patients picked for sequencing had shown, by flow cytometry, an expansion of CD8+CD57+ cells. No patient had been given any therapy when blood was sampled. Researchers used genomic DNA as the template to profile TCR beta VDJ and CDR3. TCRdb fed the reads into MiXCR, producing one record per CDR3 protein. The sample lists approximately 150,000 distinct CDR3 sequences, about 70% occurring once. Sequencing was carried out using sorted CD4+, CD8+, or CD8+CD57+ T cells (not recorded which) from PBMCs. The source is a human donor with aplastic anemia.

CDR3 in amino acids: CACSGTSGGNNEQFF. The CDR3 DNA follows: TGTGCCTGTAGCGGGACTAGCGGGGGAAACAATGAGCAGTTCTTC. The chain links TRBV19 to TRBJ2-1; TRBD2 matches at 14 bases. The CDR3 length is 15 residues. The germline gives CDR1 LNHDA, CDR2 SQIVND (reference sequence). The full variable domain, in which reference TRBV19 and TRBJ2-1 provide the parts outside the CDR3, is DGGITQSPKYLFRKEGQNVTLSCEQNLNHDAMYWYRQDPGQGLRLIYYSQIVNDFQKGDIAEGYSVSREKKESFPLTVTSAQKNPTAFYLCACSGTSGGNNEQFFGPGTRLTVL.